A single sample is the source of the 11 T cell receptor beta chains below, sequenced in a study of CD8 T cells in Susac syndrome. The RNA, about 0.5 to 1 ug, was put through reverse transcription using random hexamers. TCRdb called the immunoSEQ multiplex PCR reads again in MiXCR, with one record for every CDR3 protein. The repertoire includes about 140,000 distinct CDR3 sequences, 95% of them detected once, and about 0.14% sits in the top ten. Sample: CD4+ T cells from PBMCs. The receptors come from a human donor with Susac syndrome.

This chain connects TRBV5-4 to TRBJ2-2; D tentatively fits TRBD1 or TRBD2 (5 bases each). The CDR3 has 15 amino acids. The germline CDR1 and CDR2 sequences are SGHNT and YYREEE (reference sequence). Between the trimmed V and J ends, which lost 4 bases and 1 base, there was a span of 11 bases. The CDR3 spells CASSPTGGNTGELFF. In DNA form, the CDR3 reads TGTGCCAGCAGCCCTACAGGAGGGAACACCGGGGAGCTGTTTTTT. Based on the CDR3 plus reference TRBV5-4 and TRBJ2-2, the full variable domain is ETGVTQSPTHLIKTRGQQVTLRCSSQSGHNTVSWYQQALGQGPQFIFQYYREEENGRGNFPPRFSGLQFPNYSSELNVNALELDDSALYLCASSPTGGNTGELFFGEGSRLTVL.

The chain is built from TRBV9 and TRBJ2-5; D unresolved. This CDR3 has 14 residues. The germline V gene encodes CDR1 SGDLS and CDR2 YYNGEE. V was cut by 0 bases and J by 4 bases, with 10 bases left in between. The CDR3 is CASSVARFGETQYF. In DNA, the CDR3 is TGTGCCAGCAGCGTAGCTAGGTTTGGAGAGACCCAGTACTTC.

The CDR3 protein is CSVLGGLVTGELFF. The CDR3 coding sequence is TGCAGTGTACTAGGGGGCCTGGTTACCGGGGAGCTGTTTTTT. The rearrangement joins TRBV20-1 to TRBJ2-2; TRBD1 matches at 7 bases. Germline CDR1 is DFQATT and CDR2 is SNEGSKA (reference sequence). The CDR3 has 14 residues. With 7 bases clipped from V and 5 bases from J, the junction kept 10 bases outside the gene matches.

This chain joins TRBV5-4 and TRBJ2-2; no reliable D call. V lost 0 bases and J 4 bases, leaving 19 bases between the germline ends. The CDR3 is 18 residues long. CDR1 is SGHNT and CDR2 is YYREEE in the germline V gene (reference sequence). The CDR3 DNA follows: TGTGCCAGCAGCTTGGGGTTCGGGTGGGCCTCGGGCACCGGGGAGCTGTTTTTT. Its protein product is CASSLGFGWASGTGELFF.

This chain joins TRBV20-1 and TRBJ2-4, with TRBD2 matching 8 bases. The V gene end was trimmed by 3 bases and the J gene end by 3 bases; junction bases not matched to a gene: 13. CDR3 length equals 17 residues. Germline values: CDR1 DFQATT, CDR2 SNEGSKA (reference sequence). The CDR3 here is CSARESGGRIGKNIQYF. In DNA form, the CDR3 reads TGCAGTGCTAGGGAGTCGGGCGGGAGGATTGGCAAAAACATTCAGTACTTC.

The V call is TRBV20-1, the J call TRBJ2-5, with D possibly being TRBD2 (5 bases). Germline loops: CDR1 DFQATT, CDR2 SNEGSKA (reference sequence). The length of the CDR3 is 12 residues. V was trimmed by 5 bases and J by 4 bases, leaving 11 bases between them. Written as DNA, the CDR3 is TGCAGTGCTCTCGTGGGGAGAGAGACCCAGTACTTC. Protein sequence: CSALVGRETQYF.

This clonotype was seen only once. The CDR3, as DNA: TGTGCCTGGAGCGTTGGTACCGGTAATGAAAAACTGTTTTTT. Amino acids: CAWSVGTGNEKLFF. The V gene is TRBV30, the J gene TRBJ1-4; D is uncertain. This CDR3 is 14 amino acids long. In germline, CDR1 is GTSNPN, CDR2 SVGIG (reference sequence). The V gene lost 3 bases and the J gene lost 4 bases, with 12 bases spanning the gap.

The genes are TRBV7-2 and TRBJ2-2; D call uncertain. V was clipped by 1 base and J by 5 bases, with 5 bases between them. Germline loops: CDR1 SGHTA, CDR2 FQGNSA. CDR3 length: 13 amino acids. The CDR3 coding sequence is TGTGCCAGCAGCTTAGATGGGACCGGGGAGCTGTTTTTT. Protein sequence: CASSLDGTGELFF.

The chain links TRBV7-2 to TRBJ1-3; maybe TRBD1 (5 bases). From germline, CDR1 is SGHTA and CDR2 FQGNSA. The CDR3 runs 14 residues. Trimming removed 5 bases at V and 8 bases at J, with 16 bases between. This chain's CDR3 is CASSPRAGEYTIYF. The CDR3 DNA reads TGTGCCAGCAGCCCCCGAGCGGGGGAATACACCATATATTTT.

The chain joins TRBV30 to TRBJ2-4, with 7 bases identical to TRBD1. V shed 3 bases, J shed 2 bases, and the junction held 4 bases outside the gene matches. Germline V gene lookup returns CDR1 GTSNPN and CDR2 SVGIG (reference sequence). The CDR3 length is 14 residues. CDR3 amino acids: CAWRTTGSKNIQYF. The CDR3 nucleotides read TGTGCCTGGAGGACGACAGGGTCCAAAAACATTCAGTACTTC.

This clonotype was recorded only once. V is TRBV2 and J is TRBJ2-5; D remains ambiguous. The germline gives CDR1 SNHLY, CDR2 FYNNEI. The CDR3 runs 14 residues. Trimming removed 6 bases from V and 0 bases from J, with 11 bases in between. CDR3 bases: TGTGCCAGCAGAGGTTCGGCTTACCAAGAGACCCAGTACTTC. This translates into CASRGSAYQETQYF.